Many counts were recorded for the clone carrying this T cell receptor (beta chain). Trimming removed 3 bases from V and 7 bases from J; junction bases left unmatched: 7. Germline values: CDR1 DFQATT, CDR2 SNEGSKA (reference sequence). This CDR3 has 13 amino acids. Sequencing libraries for TCR beta were prepared with iRepertoire HTBI primers and Arm-PCR of CDR3 regions. One entry per CDR3 protein, called by TCRdb with MiXCR from the multiplex PCR reads. The repertoire consists of roughly 500,000 distinct CDR3 sequences, with about 12% occurring once and the leading ten covering roughly 8.2%. These data come from a study of regulatory T cells in long-lasting Graves disease. Time point defined: newly diagnosed GD, antithyroid drugs for less than 3 months. From PBMCs, RNA was extracted and then used to make the TCR library. This sample also appeared in a second study, on T cells in Graves' hyperthyroidism and ophthalmopathy.

This receptor was taken from a woman between 25 and 40 years old with Graves disease. This sample comprised peripheral blood mononuclear cells (PBMCs), obtained at new diagnosis, from a patient treated with antithyroid drugs. The gene calls are TRBV20-1 and TRBJ1-2; 8 bases are shared with TRBD1. CDR3 region: CSARDRATSGYTF. CDR3 nucleotides: TGCAGTGCTAGGGACAGGGCTACATCTGGCTACACCTTC.